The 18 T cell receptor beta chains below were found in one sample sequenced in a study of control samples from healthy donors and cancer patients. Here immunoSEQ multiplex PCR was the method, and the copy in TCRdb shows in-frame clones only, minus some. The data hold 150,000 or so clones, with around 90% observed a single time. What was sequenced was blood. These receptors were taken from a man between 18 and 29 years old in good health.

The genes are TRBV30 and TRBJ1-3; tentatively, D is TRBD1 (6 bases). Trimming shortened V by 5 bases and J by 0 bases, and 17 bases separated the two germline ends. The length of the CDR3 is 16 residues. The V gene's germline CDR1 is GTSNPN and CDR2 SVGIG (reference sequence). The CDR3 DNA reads TGTGCCTGGGGGGGGCCACAGGGTTTCTCTGGAAACACCATATATTTT. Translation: CAWGGPQGFSGNTIYF.

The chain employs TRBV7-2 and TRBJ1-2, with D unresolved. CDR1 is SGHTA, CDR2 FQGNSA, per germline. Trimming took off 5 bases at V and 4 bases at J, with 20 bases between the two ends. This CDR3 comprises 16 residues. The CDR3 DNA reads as TGTGCCAGCAGCAAAGACCCTAATACAGAGAGCTATGGCTACACCTTC. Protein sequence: CASSKDPNTESYGYTF.

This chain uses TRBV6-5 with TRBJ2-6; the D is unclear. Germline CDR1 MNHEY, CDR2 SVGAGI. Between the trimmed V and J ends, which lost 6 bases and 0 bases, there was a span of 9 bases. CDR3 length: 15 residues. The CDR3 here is CASRAASSGANVLTF. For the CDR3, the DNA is TGTGCCAGCAGGGCCGCCAGCTCTGGGGCCAACGTCCTGACTTTC.

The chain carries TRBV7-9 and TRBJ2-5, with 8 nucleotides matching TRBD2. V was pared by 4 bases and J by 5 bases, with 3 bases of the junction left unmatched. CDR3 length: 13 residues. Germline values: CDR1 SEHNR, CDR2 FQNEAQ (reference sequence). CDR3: CASSSGGVETQYF. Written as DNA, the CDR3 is TGTGCCAGCAGCTCCGGGGGGGTGGAGACCCAGTACTTC. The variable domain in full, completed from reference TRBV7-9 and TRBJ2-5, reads DTGVSQNPRHKITKRGQNVTFRCDPISEHNRLYWYRQTLGQGPEFLTYFQNEAQLEKSRLLSDRFSAERPKGSFSTLEIQRTEQGDSAMYLCASSSGGVETQYFGPGTRLLVL.

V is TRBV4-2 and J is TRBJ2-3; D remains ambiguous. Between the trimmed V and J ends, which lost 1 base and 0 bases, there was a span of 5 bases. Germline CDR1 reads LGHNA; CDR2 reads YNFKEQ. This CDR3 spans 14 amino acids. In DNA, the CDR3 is TGTGCCAGCAGCCAAGTGCGAAGCACAGATACGCAGTATTTT. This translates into CASSQVRSTDTQYF.

In DNA form, the CDR3 reads TGTGCCAGCAGCCAAACCGGGGGAGGGGAATACGAGCAGTACTTC. This translates into CASSQTGGGEYEQYF. The chain recombines TRBV14 with TRBJ2-7; 7 nucleotides line up with TRBD2. This CDR3 region has 15 residues. CDR1 and CDR2 from the germline V gene are SGHDN and FVKESK. With 2 bases clipped from V and 4 bases from J, the junction kept 8 bases outside the gene matches.

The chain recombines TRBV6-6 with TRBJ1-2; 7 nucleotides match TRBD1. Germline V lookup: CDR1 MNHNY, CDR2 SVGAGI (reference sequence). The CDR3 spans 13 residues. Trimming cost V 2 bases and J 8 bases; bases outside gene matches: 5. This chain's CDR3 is CASSYEGARGYTF. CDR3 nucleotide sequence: TGTGCCAGCAGTTACGAGGGGGCGCGAGGCTACACCTTC.

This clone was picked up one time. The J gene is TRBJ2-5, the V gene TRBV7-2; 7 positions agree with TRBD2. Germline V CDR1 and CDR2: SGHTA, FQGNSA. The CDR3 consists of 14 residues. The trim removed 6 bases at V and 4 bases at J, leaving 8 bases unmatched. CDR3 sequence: CASRGAGSRETQYF. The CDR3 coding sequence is TGTGCCAGCAGAGGAGCGGGGTCTCGAGAGACCCAGTACTTC.

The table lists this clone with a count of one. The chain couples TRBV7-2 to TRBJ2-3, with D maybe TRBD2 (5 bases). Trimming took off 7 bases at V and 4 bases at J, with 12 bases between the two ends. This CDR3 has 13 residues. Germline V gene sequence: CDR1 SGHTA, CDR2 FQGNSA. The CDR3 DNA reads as TGTGCCAGCACCCCACGAGGGCCAGATACGCAGTATTTT. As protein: CASTPRGPDTQYF.

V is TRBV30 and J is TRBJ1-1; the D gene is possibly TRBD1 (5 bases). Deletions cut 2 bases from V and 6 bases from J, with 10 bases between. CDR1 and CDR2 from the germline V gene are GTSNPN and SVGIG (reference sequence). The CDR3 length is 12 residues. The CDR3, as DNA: TGTGCCTGGAGTCCTGGGGGTTCTGAAGCTTTCTTT. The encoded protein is CAWSPGGSEAFF.

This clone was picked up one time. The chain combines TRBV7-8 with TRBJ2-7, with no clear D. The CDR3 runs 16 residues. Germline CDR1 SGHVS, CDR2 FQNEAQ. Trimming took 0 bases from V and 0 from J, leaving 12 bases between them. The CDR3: CASSLAPAVSSYEQYF. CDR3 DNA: TGTGCCAGCAGCTTAGCCCCGGCCGTGAGCTCCTACGAGCAGTACTTC.

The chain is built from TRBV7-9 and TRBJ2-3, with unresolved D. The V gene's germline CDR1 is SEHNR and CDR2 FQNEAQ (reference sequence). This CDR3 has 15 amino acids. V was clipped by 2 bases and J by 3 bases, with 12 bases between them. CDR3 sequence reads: CASSLSQPSTDTQYF. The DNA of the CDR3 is TGTGCCAGCAGCTTATCGCAACCGAGTACAGATACGCAGTATTTT.

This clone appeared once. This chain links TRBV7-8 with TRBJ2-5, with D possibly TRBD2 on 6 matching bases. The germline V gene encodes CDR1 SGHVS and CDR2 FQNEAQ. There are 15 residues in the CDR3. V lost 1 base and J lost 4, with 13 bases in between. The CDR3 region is CASSLVVGGPETQYF. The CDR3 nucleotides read TGTGCCAGCAGCTTAGTGGTGGGGGGACCAGAGACCCAGTACTTC.

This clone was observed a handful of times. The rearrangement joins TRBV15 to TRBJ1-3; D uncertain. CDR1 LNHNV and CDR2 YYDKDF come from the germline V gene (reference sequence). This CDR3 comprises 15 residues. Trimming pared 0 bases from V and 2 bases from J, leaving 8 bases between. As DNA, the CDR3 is TGTGCCACCAGCAGAGATGTAAGGGCTGGAAACACCATATATTTT. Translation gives CATSRDVRAGNTIYF. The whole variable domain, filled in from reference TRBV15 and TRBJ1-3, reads DAMVIQNPRYQVTQFGKPVTLSCSQTLNHNVMYWYQQKSSQAPKLLFHYYDKDFNNEADTPDNFQSRRPNTSFCFLDIRSPGLGDTAMYLCATSRDVRAGNTIYFGEGSWLTVV.

As DNA, the CDR3 is TGTGCCAGCAGTTTTACGACGAACTACGAGCAGTACTTC. Its protein is CASSFTTNYEQYF. The V call is TRBV27, the J call TRBJ2-7; D remains ambiguous. Trimming stripped 3 bases from V and 3 bases from J, with 9 bases between. CDR1 and CDR2 (germline): MNHEY, SMNVEV (reference sequence). The CDR3 is made up of 13 amino acids.

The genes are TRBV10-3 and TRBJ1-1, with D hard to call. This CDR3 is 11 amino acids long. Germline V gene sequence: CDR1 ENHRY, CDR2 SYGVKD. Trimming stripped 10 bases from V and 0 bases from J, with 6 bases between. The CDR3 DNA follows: TGTGCCACAGCCCTGAACACTGAAGCTTTCTTT. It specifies CATALNTEAFF.

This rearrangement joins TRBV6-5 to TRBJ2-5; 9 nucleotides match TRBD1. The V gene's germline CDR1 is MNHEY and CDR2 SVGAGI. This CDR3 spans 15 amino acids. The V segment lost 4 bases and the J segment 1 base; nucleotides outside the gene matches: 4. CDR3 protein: CASSSRTGAQETQYF. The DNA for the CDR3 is TGTGCCAGCAGTTCCCGGACAGGGGCCCAAGAGACCCAGTACTTC.

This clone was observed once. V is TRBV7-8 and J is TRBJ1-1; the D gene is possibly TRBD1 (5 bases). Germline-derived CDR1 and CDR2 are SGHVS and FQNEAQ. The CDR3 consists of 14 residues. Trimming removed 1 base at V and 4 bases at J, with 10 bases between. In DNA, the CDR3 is TGTGCCAGCAGCTTAGTGGCAGGGCCCACTGAAGCTTTCTTT. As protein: CASSLVAGPTEAFF.